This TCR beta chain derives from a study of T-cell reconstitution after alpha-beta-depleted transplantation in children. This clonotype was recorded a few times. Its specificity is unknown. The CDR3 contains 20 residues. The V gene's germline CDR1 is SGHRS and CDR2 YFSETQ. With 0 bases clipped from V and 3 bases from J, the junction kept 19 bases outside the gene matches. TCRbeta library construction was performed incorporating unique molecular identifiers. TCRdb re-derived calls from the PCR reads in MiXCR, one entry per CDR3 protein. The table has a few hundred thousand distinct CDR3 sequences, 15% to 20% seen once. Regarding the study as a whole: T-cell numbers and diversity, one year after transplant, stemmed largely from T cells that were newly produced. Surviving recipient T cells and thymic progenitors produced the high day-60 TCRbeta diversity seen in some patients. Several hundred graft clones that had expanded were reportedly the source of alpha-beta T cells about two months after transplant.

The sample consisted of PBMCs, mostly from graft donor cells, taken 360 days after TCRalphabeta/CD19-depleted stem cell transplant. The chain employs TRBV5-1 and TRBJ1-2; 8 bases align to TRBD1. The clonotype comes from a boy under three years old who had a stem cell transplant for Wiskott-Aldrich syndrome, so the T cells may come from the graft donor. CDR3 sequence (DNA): TGCGCCAGCAGCTTGGCGATATTTAAGCCGGCAGGGGGCGAGGACTATGGCTACACCTTC. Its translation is CASSLAIFKPAGGEDYGYTF.